The source of this TCR beta chain is a study of T cell responses to AZD1222 COVID-19 vaccine. Worth noting for this clone: The target antigen is unknown.

Method: immunoSEQ multiplex PCR; TCRdb's copy keeps in-frame clones and lacks some. The sample has 55,000 to 65,000 clones; about 80% are singletons. Broader study findings: Only a handful of AZD1222 recipients were seropositive at baseline.

Pooling covered second doses at about 4 or about 12 weeks. The material was peripheral blood, obtained 28 days after the second AZD1222 dose. The clonotype comes from an adult who received the AZD1222 COVID-19 vaccine.

CDR3: CASSTTGQGNEKLFF. The CDR3 DNA reads TGTGCCAGTAGTACTACGGGACAGGGCAATGAAAAACTGTTTTTT. The J gene is TRBJ1-4, the V gene TRBV19; TRBD1 aligns across 9 bases. This CDR3 has 15 residues. The germline V gene has CDR1 LNHDA and CDR2 SQIVND (reference sequence). The ends lost 4 bases at V and 5 bases at J; junction bases unmatched: 5.